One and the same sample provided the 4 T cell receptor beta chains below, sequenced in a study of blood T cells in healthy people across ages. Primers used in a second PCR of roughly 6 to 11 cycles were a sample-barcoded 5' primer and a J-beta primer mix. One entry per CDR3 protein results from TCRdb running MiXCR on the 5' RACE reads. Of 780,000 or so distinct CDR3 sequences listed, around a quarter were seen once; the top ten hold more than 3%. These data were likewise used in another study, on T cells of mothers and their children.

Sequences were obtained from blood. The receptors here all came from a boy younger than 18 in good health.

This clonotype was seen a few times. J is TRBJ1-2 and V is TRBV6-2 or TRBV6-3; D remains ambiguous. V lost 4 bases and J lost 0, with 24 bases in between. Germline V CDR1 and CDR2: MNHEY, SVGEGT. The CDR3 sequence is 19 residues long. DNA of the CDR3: TGTGCCAGCAGTTCGTTTCGTTGGGCAGGACCGATCTCTAACTATGGCTACACCTTC. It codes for CASSSFRWAGPISNYGYTF.

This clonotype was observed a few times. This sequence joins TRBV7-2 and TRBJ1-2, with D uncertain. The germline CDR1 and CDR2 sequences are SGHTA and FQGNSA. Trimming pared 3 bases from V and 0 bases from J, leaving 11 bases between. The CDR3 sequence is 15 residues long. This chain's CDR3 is CASSFNGDSNYGYTF. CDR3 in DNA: TGTGCCAGCAGCTTCAACGGAGACTCTAACTATGGCTACACCTTC.

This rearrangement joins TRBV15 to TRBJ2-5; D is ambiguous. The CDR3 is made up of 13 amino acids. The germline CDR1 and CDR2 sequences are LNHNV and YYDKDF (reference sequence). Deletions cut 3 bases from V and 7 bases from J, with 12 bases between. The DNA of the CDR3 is TGTGCCACCAGCAGCACAAGGGAAGGGACCCAGTACTTC. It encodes CATSSTREGTQYF.

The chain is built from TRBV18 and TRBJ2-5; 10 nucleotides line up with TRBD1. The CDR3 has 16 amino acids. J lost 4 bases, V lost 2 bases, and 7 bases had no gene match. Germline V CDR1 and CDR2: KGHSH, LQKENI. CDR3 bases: TGTGCCAGCTCACCAATCACTCGGACAGGGGGAGAGACCCAGTACTTC. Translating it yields CASSPITRTGGETQYF.